This T cell receptor (beta chain) was captured in a study of CD8 T cells in ankylosing spondylitis. Study-level findings and limits: Among TCR beta sequences, a motif of roughly 8 highly homologous variants appeared characteristic of ankylosing spondylitis blood.

The CDR3 runs 10 residues. Germline loops: CDR1 KGHSH, CDR2 LQKENI. The V and J ends lost 2 bases and 9 bases respectively, with 5 bases between them. This clonotype occurred many times. Its antigen is unknown. MiXCR, run by TCRdb on the 5' RACE reads, gives a single entry per CDR3 protein. The table records 200,000 to 300,000 distinct CDR3 sequences, roughly 10% of them present only once. The specimen sequenced was blood, either unsorted or a sorted T cell fraction (not recorded which). The chain links TRBV18 to TRBJ2-7, with D perhaps given as TRBD1 or TRBD2 (5 bases each). This sequence originates from a male donor with ankylosing spondylitis or in good health (not recorded which). CDR3: CASSPGGQYF. CDR3 nucleotides: TGTGCCAGCTCACCAGGGGGGCAGTACTTC.